What follows are 26 T cell receptor beta chains derived from one specimen sequenced in a study of blood T cell repertoires in COVID-19. Measured with immunoSEQ multiplex PCR; TCRdb has only the in-frame clones, and not every one. Counted here are about 170,000 clones, around 82% occurring once; the ten biggest clones make up under 7.5%. The sequenced sample was peripheral blood. These TCRs come from an elderly man with COVID-19, enrolled during active disease.

This chain uses TRBV2 with TRBJ2-3; perhaps TRBD2 as D (5 bases). CDR1 is SNHLY, CDR2 FYNNEI, per germline. This CDR3 contains 12 residues. V was shortened by 5 bases and J by 5 bases, with 8 bases between the two germline ends. The CDR3: CASSLARDTQYF. CDR3 in DNA: TGTGCCAGCAGTCTAGCAAGAGATACGCAGTATTTT.

The chain uses TRBV6-5 and TRBJ2-1; D is unclear. V dropped 2 bases and J dropped 0 bases, with 11 bases sitting between them. The CDR3 sequence is 16 residues long. Germline CDR1 is MNHEY and CDR2 is SVGAGI. CDR3 amino acids: CASSYQTTSSYNEQFF. Here the CDR3 DNA reads TGTGCCAGCAGTTACCAGACAACGAGCTCCTACAATGAGCAGTTCTTC.

The chain uses TRBV3-1 (or the pseudogene TRBV3-2) and TRBJ1-4; TRBD1 matches at 7 bases. Germline loops: CDR1 LGHDT, CDR2 YNNKEL (reference sequence). V shed 4 bases and J 6 bases; nucleotides not matched to a gene: 11. The CDR3 runs 16 residues. The CDR3 coding sequence is TGTGCCAGCAGCCGAGAAACAGGGGTCGGGGATGAAAAACTGTTTTTT. Translation gives CASSRETGVGDEKLFF.

V gene TRBV6-5 combines with J gene TRBJ1-6; weak D call: TRBD1 (6 bases). V dropped 6 bases and J dropped 11 bases, with 20 bases sitting between them. The CDR3 totals 15 residues. Germline CDR1 MNHEY, CDR2 SVGAGI. CDR3 DNA sequence: TGTGCCAGCAGGGGGGCGGCAACAAGTTTTCCACCCCTCCACTTT. It encodes CASRGAATSFPPLHF.

V gene TRBV6-5 combines with J gene TRBJ1-2, with a possible D match to TRBD1 (5 bases). The CDR3 is 13 residues long. Looked up from germline, CDR1 is MNHEY and CDR2 is SVGAGI. V lost 6 bases and J 8 bases, leaving 16 bases between the germline ends. The CDR3 region is CASRDNSLRGYTF. The CDR3 DNA reads TGTGCCAGCAGGGACAACAGCCTAAGGGGCTACACCTTC.

The chain recombines TRBV6-5 with TRBJ2-7; D gene ambiguous. V was trimmed by 7 bases and J by 2 bases, leaving 15 bases between them. CDR1 and CDR2 (germline): MNHEY, SVGAGI. The CDR3 sequence is 14 residues long. In DNA, the CDR3 is TGTGCCAGCATGATCCAGGCTGCTGCCTACGAGCAGTACTTC. It specifies CASMIQAAAYEQYF.

The chain couples TRBV7-2 to TRBJ1-5; D possibly corresponds to TRBD1 (6 bases). This CDR3 has 14 residues. Trimming pared 5 bases from V and 2 bases from J, leaving 10 bases between. Germline V gives CDR1 SGHTA, CDR2 FQGNSA. The CDR3 DNA follows: TGTGCCAGCAGCCCCCGACAGGGCAATCAGCCCCAGCATTTT. Protein: CASSPRQGNQPQHF.

This clone has a single count. The chain has TRBV19 and TRBJ2-2; TRBD1 matches at 9 bases. Per the germline V gene, CDR1 is LNHDA and CDR2 is SQIVND (reference sequence). The CDR3 is 15 residues long. V shed 6 bases, J shed 3 bases, and the junction held 5 bases outside the gene matches. The CDR3 region is CASRHRDRDTGELFF. The CDR3 coding sequence is TGTGCCAGTAGACACCGGGACAGGGACACCGGGGAGCTGTTTTTT. The complete variable domain, with remaining parts taken from reference TRBV19 and TRBJ2-2, reads DGGITQSPKYLFRKEGQNVTLSCEQNLNHDAMYWYRQDPGQGLRLIYYSQIVNDFQKGDIAEGYSVSREKKESFPLTVTSAQKNPTAFYLCASRHRDRDTGELFFGEGSRLTVL.

The J gene is TRBJ1-2, the V gene TRBV6-2 or TRBV6-3, with TRBD1 as a possible D gene (5 bases). The CDR3 runs 17 residues. Germline CDR1 reads MNHEY; CDR2 reads SVGEGT. V was cut by 2 bases and J by 2 bases, with 18 bases left in between. The CDR3 coding sequence is TGTGCCAGCAGTTACGCACCCTCCATACAGGTGAACTATGGCTACACCTTC. It yields the protein CASSYAPSIQVNYGYTF.

The V and J genes are TRBV7-2 and TRBJ1-1; TRBD1 aligns across 9 bases. The CDR3 runs 17 residues. Germline CDR1 is SGHTA and CDR2 is FQGNSA. Unmatched junction bases numbered 10, after V lost 5 bases and J lost 0 bases. In DNA form, the CDR3 reads TGTGCCAGCAGCGCTAGGGGGGGACAGGGTTTGAACACTGAAGCTTTCTTT. Translated: CASSARGGQGLNTEAFF.

The chain combines TRBV2 with TRBJ2-5; 8 bases map to TRBD1. This CDR3 contains 14 residues. Germline V lookup: CDR1 SNHLY, CDR2 FYNNEI. Trimming cost V 7 bases and J 4 bases; bases outside gene matches: 8. This chain's CDR3 is CASTGQGGIETQYF. CDR3 DNA: TGTGCCAGCACTGGACAGGGAGGTATAGAGACCCAGTACTTC.

This sequence joins TRBV9 and TRBJ2-5; a possible D gene is TRBD1 (6 bases). CDR1 and CDR2 (germline): SGDLS, YYNGEE. V was clipped by 3 bases and J by 4 bases, with 10 bases between them. This CDR3 is built from 13 residues. CDR3 protein: CASSARGLETQYF. CDR3 DNA sequence: TGTGCCAGCAGCGCCAGGGGATTAGAGACCCAGTACTTC.

The chain has TRBV28 and TRBJ1-1, with unresolved D. Germline values: CDR1 MDHEN, CDR2 SYDVKM. The CDR3 spans 13 residues. With 5 bases removed from V and 3 bases from J, the gap between germline ends came to 10 bases. For the CDR3, the DNA is TGTGCCAGCAGTCCCGCTGAGCACACTGAAGCTTTCTTT. Translation: CASSPAEHTEAFF.

The chain joins TRBV18 to TRBJ1-3; TRBD1 agrees at 7 bases. CDR1 KGHSH and CDR2 LQKENI come from the germline V gene. V shed 6 bases, J shed 0 bases, and the junction held 8 bases outside the gene matches. The CDR3 contains 16 residues. The CDR3 sequence: CASSWDSLNSGNTIYF. CDR3 bases: TGTGCCAGCTCTTGGGACAGCCTAAACTCTGGAAACACCATATATTTT.

This chain uses TRBV7-3 with TRBJ2-3; D uncertain. The CDR3 runs 13 residues. V gave up 3 bases and J gave up 1 base, with 5 bases separating them. From germline, CDR1 is SGHTA and CDR2 FQGTGA. The CDR3 spells CASSFTGTDTQYF. CDR3 in DNA: TGTGCCAGCAGCTTCACTGGCACAGATACGCAGTATTTT.

The genes are TRBV19 and TRBJ1-2, with TRBD1 matching 8 bases. The CDR3 spans 14 residues. Germline V gene data show CDR1 as LNHDA and CDR2 as SQIVND (reference sequence). The trim removed 5 bases at V and 4 bases at J, leaving 6 bases unmatched. The chain's CDR3 is CASSQGARGYGYTF. The CDR3 nucleotides read TGTGCCAGTAGTCAGGGGGCGCGCGGCTATGGCTACACCTTC.

This clone appeared once. V usage is TRBV5-5 and J usage is TRBJ1-2; TRBD1 aligns across 8 bases. CDR3 length: 16 residues. The germline gives CDR1 SGHKS, CDR2 YYEKEE (reference sequence). With V trimmed by 0 bases and J by 3 bases, 7 bases remained unmatched. The CDR3 nucleotides are TGTGCCAGCAGCTTGGGGGGACAGGCTCAGGACTATGGCTACACCTTC. This gives the protein CASSLGGQAQDYGYTF.

The rearrangement uses TRBV10-2 and TRBJ2-3, with D unclear. V dropped 5 bases and J dropped 0 bases, with 12 bases sitting between them. The CDR3 is made up of 15 amino acids. Per germline, CDR1 WSHSY and CDR2 SAAADI. The CDR3 protein is CASSLVYSSTDTQYF. The CDR3 coding sequence is TGCGCCAGCAGTCTTGTTTACTCTAGCACAGATACGCAGTATTTT.

This chain joins TRBV12-3 or TRBV12-4 and TRBJ1-2; tentatively, D is TRBD1 (6 bases). Trimming took 1 base from V and 4 from J, leaving 7 bases between them. The CDR3 is made up of 13 amino acids. This CDR3 reads CASSLGRGYGYTF. DNA of the CDR3: TGTGCCAGCAGTTTAGGCAGGGGCTATGGCTACACCTTC.

This chain uses TRBV5-6 with TRBJ1-6; D may be TRBD1 (5 bases). V was shortened by 1 base and J by 1 base, with 6 bases between the two germline ends. CDR3 length: 15 amino acids. In germline, CDR1 is SGHDT, CDR2 YYEEEE. This CDR3 reads CASSLRGSYNSPLHF. The CDR3 DNA reads as TGTGCCAGCAGCTTGAGGGGTTCCTATAATTCACCCCTCCACTTT.

The CDR3 reads CASNTGFGYTF. Here the CDR3 DNA reads TGTGCCAGCAATACAGGGTTTGGCTACACCTTC. The chain carries TRBV28 and TRBJ1-2, with a tentative D call TRBD1 (6 bases). Germline V gene data show CDR1 as MDHEN and CDR2 as SYDVKM. Trimming stripped 7 bases from V and 7 bases from J, with 10 bases between. This CDR3 contains 11 residues.

This clone appeared a single time. This chain links TRBV9 with TRBJ2-3, with 11 nucleotides matching TRBD2. Germline values: CDR1 SGDLS, CDR2 YYNGEE. V dropped 0 bases and J dropped 3; count of bases not matched to a gene: 9. The CDR3 has 18 residues. The CDR3 nucleotides are TGTGCCAGCAGCGTAGGGTTTAGCGGGGGGGCGGTAACAGATACGCAGTATTTT. Its translation: CASSVGFSGGAVTDTQYF.

V gene TRBV19 combines with J gene TRBJ2-1; D is unclear. Germline V lookup: CDR1 LNHDA, CDR2 SQIVND (reference sequence). Deletions cut 2 bases from V and 2 bases from J, with 10 bases between. CDR3 length equals 15 residues. CDR3 in DNA: TGTGCCAGTAGTATATCGTCCAGGACCTACAATGAGCAGTTCTTC. It is translated as CASSISSRTYNEQFF.

The V and J genes are TRBV7-8 and TRBJ1-2; 8 bases line up with TRBD1. Germline CDR1 and CDR2: SGHVS and FQNEAQ. Trimming cost V 4 bases and J 2 bases; bases outside gene matches: 9. The CDR3 has 16 residues. CDR3: CASSSHKRTGNYGYTF. As DNA, the CDR3 is TGTGCCAGCAGCTCCCATAAACGGACAGGGAACTATGGCTACACCTTC. Filled out from reference TRBV7-8 and TRBJ1-2, the complete variable domain reads GAGVSQSPRYKVAKRGQDVALRCDPISGHVSLFWYQQALGQGPEFLTYFQNEAQLDKSGLPSDRFFAERPEGSVSTLKIQRTQQEDSAVYLCASSSHKRTGNYGYTFGSGTRLTVV.

The rearrangement uses TRBV7-8 and TRBJ1-2, with D perhaps TRBD1 (6 bases). V was cut by 2 bases and J by 0 bases, with 10 bases left in between. The germline V gene has CDR1 SGHVS and CDR2 FQNEAQ. This CDR3 has 15 amino acids. CDR3 sequence (DNA): TGTGCCAGCAGCTTACTTCGACAGGCTAACTATGGCTACACCTTC. Translation gives CASSLLRQANYGYTF.

This clone has more than one count but fewer than ten. This chain links TRBV7-9 with TRBJ2-7; D might be TRBD1 (5 bases). This CDR3 comprises 15 residues. Deletions cut 1 base from V and 0 bases from J, with 10 bases between. Germline V gives CDR1 SEHNR, CDR2 FQNEAQ (reference sequence). CDR3 sequence reads: CASSLDRSSSYEQYF. For the CDR3, the DNA is TGTGCCAGCAGCTTAGACAGGTCGAGCTCCTACGAGCAGTACTTC. The whole variable domain, filled in from reference TRBV7-9 and TRBJ2-7, reads DTGVSQNPRHKITKRGQNVTFRCDPISEHNRLYWYRQTLGQGPEFLTYFQNEAQLEKSRLLSDRFSAERPKGSFSTLEIQRTEQGDSAMYLCASSLDRSSSYEQYFGPGTRLTVT.